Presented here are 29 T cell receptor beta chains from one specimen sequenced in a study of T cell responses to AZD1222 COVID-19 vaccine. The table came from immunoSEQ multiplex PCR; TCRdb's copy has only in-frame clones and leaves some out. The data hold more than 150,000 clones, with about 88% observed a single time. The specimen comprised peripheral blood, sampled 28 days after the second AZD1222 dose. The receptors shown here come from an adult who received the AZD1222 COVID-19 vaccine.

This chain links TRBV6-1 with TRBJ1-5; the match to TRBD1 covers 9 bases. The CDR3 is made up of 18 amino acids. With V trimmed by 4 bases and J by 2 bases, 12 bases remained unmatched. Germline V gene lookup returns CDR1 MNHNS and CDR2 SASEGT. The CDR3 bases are TGTGCCAGCAGTGGGGGACAGGGTTTTGGAGTTGGCAATCAGCCCCAGCATTTT. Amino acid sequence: CASSGGQGFGVGNQPQHF.

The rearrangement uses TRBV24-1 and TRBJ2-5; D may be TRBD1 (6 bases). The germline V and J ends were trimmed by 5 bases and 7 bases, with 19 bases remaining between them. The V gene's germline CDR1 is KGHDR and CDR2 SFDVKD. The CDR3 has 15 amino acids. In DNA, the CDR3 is TGTGCCACCAGTGCTCCTGATGGGGGCCCTGGGACCCAGTACTTC. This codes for CATSAPDGGPGTQYF.

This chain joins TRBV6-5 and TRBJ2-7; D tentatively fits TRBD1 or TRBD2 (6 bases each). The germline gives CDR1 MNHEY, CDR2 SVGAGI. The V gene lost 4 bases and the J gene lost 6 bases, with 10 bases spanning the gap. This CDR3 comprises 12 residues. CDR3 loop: CASSFGGGEQYF. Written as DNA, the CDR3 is TGTGCCAGCAGTTTTGGAGGGGGCGAGCAGTACTTC.

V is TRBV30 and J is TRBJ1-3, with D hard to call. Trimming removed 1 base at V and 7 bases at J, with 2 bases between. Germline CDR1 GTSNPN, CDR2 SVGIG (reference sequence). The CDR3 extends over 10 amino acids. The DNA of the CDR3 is TGTGCCTGGAGTGGGAACACCATATATTTT. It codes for CAWSGNTIYF. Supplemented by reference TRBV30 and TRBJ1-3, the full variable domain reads SQTIHQWPATLVQPVGSPLSLECTVEGTSNPNLYWYRQAAGRGLQLLFYSVGIGQISSEVPQNLSASRPQDRQFILSSKKLLLSDSGFYLCAWSGNTIYFGEGSWLTVV.

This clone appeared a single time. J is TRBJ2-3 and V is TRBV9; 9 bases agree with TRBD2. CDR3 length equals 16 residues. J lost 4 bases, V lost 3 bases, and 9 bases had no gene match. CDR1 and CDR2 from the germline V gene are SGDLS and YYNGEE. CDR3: CASSGLLAGSPDTQYF. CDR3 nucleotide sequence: TGTGCCAGCAGCGGGCTGCTAGCGGGATCTCCAGATACGCAGTATTTT.

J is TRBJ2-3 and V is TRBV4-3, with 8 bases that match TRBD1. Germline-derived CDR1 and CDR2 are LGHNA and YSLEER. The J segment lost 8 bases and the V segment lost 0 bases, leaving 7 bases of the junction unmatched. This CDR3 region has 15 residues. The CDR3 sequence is CASSQEGAGGGTQYF. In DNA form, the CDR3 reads TGCGCCAGCAGCCAAGAGGGGGCAGGGGGCGGTACGCAGTATTTT.

For the CDR3, the DNA is TGCGCCAGCAGCCCAGGACTAGTTGGTGAGCAGTTCTTC. Protein sequence: CASSPGLVGEQFF. This rearrangement joins TRBV4-1 to TRBJ2-1; the match to TRBD2 covers 7 bases. The CDR3 spans 13 residues. Losses at the gene ends were 4 bases for V and 9 bases for J; bases not matched to a gene: 6. Germline V gene data show CDR1 as MGHRA and CDR2 as YSYEKL.

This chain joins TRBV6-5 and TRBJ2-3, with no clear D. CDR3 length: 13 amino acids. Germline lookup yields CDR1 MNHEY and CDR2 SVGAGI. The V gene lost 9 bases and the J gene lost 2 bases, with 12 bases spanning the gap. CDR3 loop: CASSLGYTDTQYF. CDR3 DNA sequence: TGTGCCAGTTCTCTTGGATACACAGATACGCAGTATTTT.

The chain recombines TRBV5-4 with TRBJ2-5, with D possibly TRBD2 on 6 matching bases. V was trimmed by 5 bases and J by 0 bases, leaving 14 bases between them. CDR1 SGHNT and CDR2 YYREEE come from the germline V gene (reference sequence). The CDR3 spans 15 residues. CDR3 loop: CASSDGGWYQETQYF. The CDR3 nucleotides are TGTGCCAGCAGTGACGGGGGATGGTACCAAGAGACCCAGTACTTC.

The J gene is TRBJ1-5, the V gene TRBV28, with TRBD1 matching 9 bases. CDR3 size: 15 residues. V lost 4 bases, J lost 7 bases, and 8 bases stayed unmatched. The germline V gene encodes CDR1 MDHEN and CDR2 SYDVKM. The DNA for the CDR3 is TGTGCCAGCAGTTCGGTAACAGGGGGCGTGCAGCCCCAGCATTTT. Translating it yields CASSSVTGGVQPQHF. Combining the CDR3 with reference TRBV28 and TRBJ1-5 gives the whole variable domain DVKVTQSSRYLVKRTGEKVFLECVQDMDHENMFWYRQDPGLGLRLIYFSYDVKMKEKGDIPEGYSVSREKKERFSLILESASTNQTSMYLCASSSVTGGVQPQHFGDGTRLSIL.

For the CDR3, the DNA is TGCAGTGCTACTAGCAATGAGCAGTTCTTC. As protein: CSATSNEQFF. V is TRBV20-1 and J is TRBJ2-1; D is unclear. Germline loops: CDR1 DFQATT, CDR2 SNEGSKA (reference sequence). V was trimmed by 4 bases and J by 6 bases, leaving 4 bases between them. The CDR3 extends over 10 amino acids.

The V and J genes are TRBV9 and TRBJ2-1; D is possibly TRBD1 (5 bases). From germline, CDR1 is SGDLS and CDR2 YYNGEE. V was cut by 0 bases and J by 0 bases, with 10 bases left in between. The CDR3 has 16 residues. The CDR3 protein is CASSVGTWNSYNEQFF. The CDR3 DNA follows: TGTGCCAGCAGCGTAGGGACATGGAACTCCTACAATGAGCAGTTCTTC.

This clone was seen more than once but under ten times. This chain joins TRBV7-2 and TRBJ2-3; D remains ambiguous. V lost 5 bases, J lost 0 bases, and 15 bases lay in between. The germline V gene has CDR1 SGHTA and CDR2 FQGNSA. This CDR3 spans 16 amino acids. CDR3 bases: TGTGCCAGCAGCCTAATCGGTGGGTGGAGCACAGATACGCAGTATTTT. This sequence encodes CASSLIGGWSTDTQYF.

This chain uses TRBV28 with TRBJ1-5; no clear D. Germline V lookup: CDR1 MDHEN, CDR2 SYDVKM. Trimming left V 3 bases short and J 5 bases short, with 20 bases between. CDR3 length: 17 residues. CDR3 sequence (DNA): TGTGCCAGCAGTTTTCATTATCTGGGGTCGGCTGATCAGCCCCAGCATTTT. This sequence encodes CASSFHYLGSADQPQHF.

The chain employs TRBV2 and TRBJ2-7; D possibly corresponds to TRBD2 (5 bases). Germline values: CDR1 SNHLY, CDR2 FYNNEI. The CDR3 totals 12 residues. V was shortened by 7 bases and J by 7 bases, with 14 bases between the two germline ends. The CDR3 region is CASNWFRGEQYF. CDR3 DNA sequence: TGTGCCAGCAATTGGTTCCGGGGAGAGCAGTACTTC.

The CDR3 coding sequence is TGTGCCACCAGCCTCTTGGCCGGGGGGTCCACAGATACGCAGTATTTT. Translated: CATSLLAGGSTDTQYF. The chain couples TRBV19 to TRBJ2-3; the match to TRBD2 covers 7 bases. With V trimmed by 10 bases and J by 2 bases, 15 bases remained unmatched. The CDR3 runs to 16 residues. Germline lookup yields CDR1 LNHDA and CDR2 SQIVND (reference sequence).

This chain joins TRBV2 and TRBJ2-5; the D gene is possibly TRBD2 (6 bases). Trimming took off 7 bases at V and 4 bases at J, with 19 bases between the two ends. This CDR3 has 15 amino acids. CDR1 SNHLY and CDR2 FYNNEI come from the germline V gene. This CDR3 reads CASTPGRGSRETQYF. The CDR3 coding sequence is TGTGCCAGCACCCCCGGACGGGGGAGTCGAGAGACCCAGTACTTC. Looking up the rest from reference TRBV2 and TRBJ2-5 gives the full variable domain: EPEVTQTPSHQVTQMGQEVILRCVPISNHLYFYWYRQILGQKVEFLVSFYNNEISEKSEIFDDQFSVERPDGSNFTLKIRSTKLEDSAMYFCASTPGRGSRETQYFGPGTRLLVL.

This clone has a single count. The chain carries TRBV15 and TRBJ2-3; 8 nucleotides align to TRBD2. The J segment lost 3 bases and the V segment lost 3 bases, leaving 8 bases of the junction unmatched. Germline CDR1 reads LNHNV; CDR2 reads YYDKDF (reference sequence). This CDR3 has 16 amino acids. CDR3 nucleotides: TGTGCCACCAGCAGGCGGGAGGTTCGGGGGACAGATACGCAGTATTTT. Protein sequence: CATSRREVRGTDTQYF.

CDR3 nucleotide sequence: TGTGCCAGCAGTTCCACGGTGGTTGATACGCAGTATTTT. Residues: CASSSTVVDTQYF. The gene calls are TRBV28 and TRBJ2-3; D unresolved. Deletions cut 4 bases from V and 6 bases from J, with 11 bases between. Germline V CDR1 and CDR2: MDHEN, SYDVKM. The CDR3 is 13 residues long.

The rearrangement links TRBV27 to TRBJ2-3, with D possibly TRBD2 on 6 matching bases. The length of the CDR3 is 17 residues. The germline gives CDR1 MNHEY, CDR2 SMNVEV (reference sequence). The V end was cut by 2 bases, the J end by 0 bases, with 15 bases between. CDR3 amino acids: CASSLILGGKSTDTQYF. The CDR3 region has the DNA TGTGCCAGCAGTTTAATCCTTGGAGGGAAGAGCACAGATACGCAGTATTTT.

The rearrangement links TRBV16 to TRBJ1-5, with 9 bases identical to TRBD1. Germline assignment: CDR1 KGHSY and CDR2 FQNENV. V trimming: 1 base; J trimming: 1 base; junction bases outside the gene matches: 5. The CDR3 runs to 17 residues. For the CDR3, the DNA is TGTGCCAGCAGCCAATTTGCGGACAGGGGAAGCAATCAGCCCCAGCATTTT. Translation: CASSQFADRGSNQPQHF.

The CDR3 nucleotides read TGTGCCAGCCTGATCTTGGGGGGAGTCACTGAAGCTTTCTTT. It codes for CASLILGGVTEAFF. J is TRBJ1-1 and V is TRBV2, with D perhaps TRBD1 (5 bases). Germline V gene sequence: CDR1 SNHLY, CDR2 FYNNEI. V shed 8 bases and J shed 4 bases, with 17 bases lying between them. The length of the CDR3 is 14 residues.

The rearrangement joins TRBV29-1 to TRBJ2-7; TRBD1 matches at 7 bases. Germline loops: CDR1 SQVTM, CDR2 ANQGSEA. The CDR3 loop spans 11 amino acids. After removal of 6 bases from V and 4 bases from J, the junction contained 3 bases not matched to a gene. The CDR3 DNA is TGCAGCGTCGCGACAGGGTACGAGCAGTACTTC. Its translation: CSVATGYEQYF.

The CDR3, as DNA: TGTGCCAGCAGTTTAAGGGAGACCCAGTACTTC. It encodes CASSLRETQYF. V and J are TRBV12-3 or TRBV12-4 and TRBJ2-5; D not certain. V gave up 2 bases and J gave up 5 bases, with 3 bases separating them. This CDR3 has 11 residues.

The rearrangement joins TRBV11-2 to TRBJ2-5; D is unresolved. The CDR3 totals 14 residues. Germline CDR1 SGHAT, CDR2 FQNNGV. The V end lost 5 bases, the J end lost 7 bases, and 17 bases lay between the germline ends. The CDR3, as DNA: TGTGCCAGCAGCCCACCTATAGGTCCCAGGACCCAGTACTTC. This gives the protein CASSPPIGPRTQYF.

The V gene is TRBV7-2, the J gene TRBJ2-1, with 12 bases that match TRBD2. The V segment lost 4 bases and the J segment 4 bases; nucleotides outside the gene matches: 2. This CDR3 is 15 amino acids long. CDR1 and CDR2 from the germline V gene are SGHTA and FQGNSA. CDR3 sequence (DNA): TGTGCCAGCAGCTCCGGGACTAGCGGGTACAATGAGCAGTTCTTC. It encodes CASSSGTSGYNEQFF.

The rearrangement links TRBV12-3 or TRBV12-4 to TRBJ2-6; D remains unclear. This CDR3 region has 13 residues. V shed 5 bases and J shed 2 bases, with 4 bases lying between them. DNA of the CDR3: TGTGCCAGCAGTGTTGCTGGGGCCAACGTCCTGACTTTC. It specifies CASSVAGANVLTF.

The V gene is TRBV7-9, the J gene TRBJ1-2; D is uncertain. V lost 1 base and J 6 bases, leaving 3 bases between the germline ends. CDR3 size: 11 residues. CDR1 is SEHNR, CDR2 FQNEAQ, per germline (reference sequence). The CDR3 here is CASSLGDGYTF. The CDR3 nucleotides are TGTGCCAGCAGCTTAGGGGATGGCTACACCTTC.

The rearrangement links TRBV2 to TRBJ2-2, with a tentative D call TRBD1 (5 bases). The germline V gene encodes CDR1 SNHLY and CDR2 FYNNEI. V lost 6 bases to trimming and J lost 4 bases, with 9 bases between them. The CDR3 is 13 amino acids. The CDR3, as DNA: TGTGCCAGCAGAACCCAGGGCACCGGGGAGCTGTTTTTT. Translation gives CASRTQGTGELFF.